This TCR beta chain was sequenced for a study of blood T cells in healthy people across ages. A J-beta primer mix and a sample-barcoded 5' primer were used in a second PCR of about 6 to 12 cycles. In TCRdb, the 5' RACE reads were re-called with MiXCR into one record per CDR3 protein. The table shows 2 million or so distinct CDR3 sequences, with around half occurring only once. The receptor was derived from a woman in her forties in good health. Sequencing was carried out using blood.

CDR3: CATSALSGTRGDEQFF. In DNA, the CDR3 is TGTGCCACCAGTGCTCTCTCAGGAACGCGTGGGGATGAGCAGTTCTTC. This chain joins TRBV24-1 and TRBJ2-1; D not resolved. CDR3 length: 16 amino acids. From germline, CDR1 is KGHDR and CDR2 SFDVKD. Between the trimmed V and J ends, which lost 5 bases and 8 bases, there was a span of 21 bases.